This T cell receptor beta chain was retrieved from a study of T cells in Graves' hyperthyroidism and ophthalmopathy. Study results and limitations: Ophthalmopathy could be told apart from stable hyperthyroidism with a 13 V-J model.

Worth noting for this clonotype: Its target is not known.

Each patient was aged 18 to 65 and had newly diagnosed hyperthyroidism of under 2 months' duration. Patients having uncontrolled infection, another autoimmune disease, pregnancy or lactation were not included. Researchers amplified the TCR beta CDR3 regions from RNA transcripts. The TCR CDR3 was amplified in a first-round RT-PCR using the HTBI primer set. TCRdb redid the calling of the multiplex PCR reads with MiXCR, one entry per CDR3 protein. The top ten clones hold 8.9% of a sample with hundreds of thousands of distinct CDR3 sequences, approximately 40% of them seen once. The CDR3 contains 13 residues. J lost 6 bases, V lost 6 bases, and 6 bases had no gene match. Germline loops: CDR1 SNHLY, CDR2 FYNNEI.

What was sequenced was blood. This chain connects TRBV2 to TRBJ1-1, with 8 bases matching TRBD1. The source is a man in his late teens or twenties with Graves' hyperthyroidism. The CDR3 DNA is TGTGCCAGCAGGGTAACGACAGGGGCTGAAGCTTTCTTT. Its protein product is CASRVTTGAEAFF.